This TCR beta chain was sequenced in a study of cytomegalovirus exposure and HLA in healthy donors. Study-wide results and caveats: Across donors, presence/absence analyses took sequencing depth to be roughly uniform. Exclusion applied to some V segments, including TRBV6-2 and TRBV6-3, as they were indistinguishable. By a later analysis, the bulk of CMV-associated TCR beta chains appeared HLA-restricted.

In germline, CDR1 is MGHRA, CDR2 YSYEKL. The CDR3 consists of 13 residues. A note on this clone: Its cognate antigen is unknown.

It was with 60 Vbeta and 13 Jbeta primers that the PCR ran. Assay: immunoSEQ multiplex PCR; the TCRdb copy retains only in-frame clones and omits some. The sample has 130,000 to 150,000 clones, around 77% seen once. Sequences were obtained from PBMCs. The chain couples TRBV4-1 to TRBJ2-5; maybe TRBD2 (6 bases). The assigned J gene may be wrong: the sequence end matches TRBJ2-7 better. The clonotype comes from a woman aged 50 to 60 in good health and CMV-seronegative. CDR3 amino acids: CASSRGTDYEQYF. In DNA, the CDR3 is TGCGCCAGCAGCCGCGGGACTGACTACGAGCAGTACTTC.